The next 10 T cell receptor beta chains were all read from a single sample in a study of CD8 T cells in Susac syndrome. With random hexamers, 0.5 to 1 ug RNA was reverse transcribed. TCRdb independently ran MiXCR on the immunoSEQ multiplex PCR reads; one entry per CDR3 protein. Of about 180,000 distinct CDR3 sequences listed, approximately 96% are singletons. Sequencing input: CD8+ T cells from PBMCs. These TCRs come from a human donor with multiple sclerosis.

The chain uses TRBV20-1 and TRBJ2-1, with 10 bases identical to TRBD2. The CDR3 covers 13 residues. Trimming took 3 bases from V and 8 from J; bases not matched to a gene: 4. The germline CDR1 and CDR2 sequences are DFQATT and SNEGSKA (reference sequence). The CDR3 DNA sequence: TGCAGTGCTAGCCTAGCGGGAGTCGATGAGCAGTTCTTC. It codes for CSASLAGVDEQFF.

The chain joins TRBV30 to TRBJ2-5; the match to TRBD2 covers 7 bases. The CDR3 has 14 amino acids. The J segment lost 4 bases and the V segment lost 0 bases, leaving 5 bases of the junction unmatched. CDR1 GTSNPN and CDR2 SVGIG come from the germline V gene (reference sequence). The CDR3: CAWSVLGGRETQYF. DNA for the CDR3: TGTGCCTGGAGTGTTTTGGGAGGGCGAGAGACCCAGTACTTC.

V gene TRBV27 combines with J gene TRBJ2-7; D may be TRBD2 (6 bases). In germline, CDR1 is MNHEY, CDR2 SMNVEV (reference sequence). V gave up 8 bases and J gave up 6 bases, with 20 bases separating them. This CDR3 contains 14 residues. CDR3 amino acids: CASYSGGPQGEQYF. DNA of the CDR3: TGTGCCAGCTACTCAGGAGGGCCCCAGGGCGAGCAGTACTTC.

The V and J genes are TRBV6-5 and TRBJ2-5, with TRBD2 as a possible D gene (7 bases). This CDR3 contains 14 residues. Trimming pared 6 bases from V and 4 bases from J, leaving 15 bases between. Looked up from germline, CDR1 is MNHEY and CDR2 is SVGAGI. The DNA of the CDR3 is TGTGCCAGCAGGCGGGGGCGGTCCCCAGAGACCCAGTACTTC. It codes for CASRRGRSPETQYF.

The chain has TRBV5-1 and TRBJ2-1; the D is unclear. The CDR3 loop spans 13 amino acids. Per the germline V gene, CDR1 is SGHRS and CDR2 is YFSETQ. The ends were cut back, 1 base at V and 12 bases at J, with 14 bases in the middle. This chain's CDR3 is CASSLNQLVGQFF. The CDR3 nucleotides are TGCGCCAGCAGCTTGAACCAATTGGTAGGGCAGTTCTTC.

The rearrangement joins TRBV27 to TRBJ2-7; 8 nucleotides match TRBD1. The CDR3 is made up of 16 amino acids. J lost 1 base, V lost 5 bases, and 10 bases had no gene match. Germline CDR1 is MNHEY and CDR2 is SMNVEV (reference sequence). CDR3 region: CASSPSLGQASYEQYF. The DNA of the CDR3 is TGTGCCAGCAGTCCAAGCTTGGGACAGGCTTCCTACGAGCAGTACTTC.

The chain links TRBV3-1 to TRBJ2-7, with a tentative D call TRBD2 (5 bases). This CDR3 has 16 residues. Germline V gene data show CDR1 as LGHDT and CDR2 as YNNKEL (reference sequence). V lost 4 bases, J lost 3 bases, and 19 bases lay in between. The DNA of the CDR3 is TGTGCCAGCAGCCCCGTGGGGTCGGGATTACACTACGAGCAGTACTTC. Protein sequence: CASSPVGSGLHYEQYF.

This rearrangement joins TRBV20-1 to TRBJ2-1; 7 bases match TRBD1. Looked up from germline, CDR1 is DFQATT and CDR2 is SNEGSKA (reference sequence). The CDR3 has 13 amino acids. V lost 5 bases, J lost 7 bases, and 8 bases stayed unmatched. CDR3 coding DNA: TGCAGTGCTGCCGGGACAGAGTTTAATGAGCAGTTCTTC. The encoded protein is CSAAGTEFNEQFF.

The chain links TRBV20-1 to TRBJ2-1; tentatively, D is TRBD2 (6 bases). The CDR3 is 15 residues long. V was cut by 4 bases and J by 2 bases, with 15 bases left in between. CDR1 and CDR2 (germline): DFQATT, SNEGSKA (reference sequence). The CDR3 loop is CSAIAETLPYNEQFF. Written as DNA, the CDR3 is TGCAGTGCTATAGCGGAAACCCTCCCCTACAATGAGCAGTTCTTC.

This chain links TRBV3-1 with TRBJ2-1, with D uncertain. Trimming removed 3 bases from V and 9 bases from J, with 12 bases in between. There are 13 residues in the CDR3. Germline assignment: CDR1 LGHDT and CDR2 YNNKEL (reference sequence). This CDR3 is CASSHGLPSEQFF. The CDR3, as DNA: TGTGCCAGCAGCCATGGCCTACCATCTGAGCAGTTCTTC.